This entry is about one T cell receptor beta chain. The data belong to a study of blood T cell repertoires in COVID-19. Measured with immunoSEQ multiplex PCR; TCRdb has only the in-frame clones, and not every one. This sample has a few hundred thousand clones, with approximately 81% found just once. Trimming removed 8 bases from V and 4 bases from J; junction bases left unmatched: 6. This CDR3 comprises 13 residues. Germline CDR1 is WSHSY and CDR2 is SAAADI. The genes are TRBV10-2 and TRBJ1-1, with TRBD1 matching over 8 bases. This receptor was identified in a woman over 75 with acute or convalescent COVID-19. Input material: peripheral blood. The CDR3: CASSSQGGTEAFF. CDR3 coding DNA: TGCGCCAGCTCCTCACAGGGGGGCACTGAAGCTTTCTTT.